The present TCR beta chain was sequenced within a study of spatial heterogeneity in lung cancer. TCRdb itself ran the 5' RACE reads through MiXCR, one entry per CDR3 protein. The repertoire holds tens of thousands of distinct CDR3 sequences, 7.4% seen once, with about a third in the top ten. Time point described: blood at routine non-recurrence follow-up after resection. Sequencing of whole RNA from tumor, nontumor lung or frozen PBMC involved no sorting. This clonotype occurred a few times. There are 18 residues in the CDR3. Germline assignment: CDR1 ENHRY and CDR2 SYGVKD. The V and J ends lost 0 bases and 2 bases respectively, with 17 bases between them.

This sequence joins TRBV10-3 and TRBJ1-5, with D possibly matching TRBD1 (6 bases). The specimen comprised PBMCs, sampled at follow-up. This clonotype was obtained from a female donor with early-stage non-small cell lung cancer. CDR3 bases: TGTGCCATCAGTGAGTCGAGGGGAGGGGACAACCGCAATCAGCCCCAGCATTTT. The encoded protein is CAISESRGGDNRNQPQHF.